This T cell receptor beta chain was captured by sequencing in a study of post-analysis software for immune sequencing data. Overall study results and limits: Significantly decreased normalized Chao1 diversity was recorded for multiple sclerosis patients relative to controls. Five TRBV segments, including TRBV5-6, TRBV5-1 and TRBV20-1, were more frequent in patients than controls. Analysis by F measure revealed that same-batch samples clustered strongly together.

Researchers reported that TCR beta cDNA libraries carried unique molecular identifiers. Between 1 and 10 million T cells gave rise to about 450,000 cDNA molecules. TCRdb re-called the PCR reads with MiXCR, one entry per CDR3 protein. The sample consists of around 710,000 distinct CDR3 sequences, about 45% of them appearing once. Details on this clonotype: Antigen specificity is unknown.

The J segment lost 0 bases and the V segment lost 4 bases, leaving 8 bases of the junction unmatched. This CDR3 contains 15 residues. Germline V lookup: CDR1 DFQATT, CDR2 SNEGSKA (reference sequence). The chain combines TRBV20-1 with TRBJ2-7, with 8 bases fitting TRBD1. The source of this sequence is a girl between 5 and 17 years old with multiple sclerosis. Sequences were obtained from blood. The DNA for the CDR3 is TGCAGTGCTACCTACAGGGGGGTTAACTCCTACGAGCAGTACTTC. This codes for CSATYRGVNSYEQYF.